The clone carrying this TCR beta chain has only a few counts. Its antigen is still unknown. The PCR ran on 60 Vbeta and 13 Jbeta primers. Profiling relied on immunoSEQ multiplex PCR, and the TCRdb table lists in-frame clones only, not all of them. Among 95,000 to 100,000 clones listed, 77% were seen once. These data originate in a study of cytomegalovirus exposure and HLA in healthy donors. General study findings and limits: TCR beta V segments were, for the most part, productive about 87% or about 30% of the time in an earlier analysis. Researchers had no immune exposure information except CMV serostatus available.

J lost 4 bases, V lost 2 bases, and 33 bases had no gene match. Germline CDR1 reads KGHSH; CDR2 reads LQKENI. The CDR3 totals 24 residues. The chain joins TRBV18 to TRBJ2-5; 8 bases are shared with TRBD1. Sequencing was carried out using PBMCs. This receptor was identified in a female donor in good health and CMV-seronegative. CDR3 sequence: CASSPFFDRFFLRRKDRAPETQYF. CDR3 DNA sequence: TGTGCCAGCTCACCATTCTTTGACCGCTTTTTTCTCCGTCGTAAGGACAGGGCACCAGAGACCCAGTACTTC.